This T cell receptor beta chain was sequenced in a study of identical twins (TCRdb year 2016). For the study in its entirety: To test whether fetal clonotypes persist, the study used deep sequencing on TCR alpha and beta repertoires from monozygotic twins, unrelated adults of various ages, and cord blood. To rule out contamination, the twin experiments were replicated at different times with different library preparation protocols.

The paper's findings and limits, for the study overall: In monozygotic twins, out-of-frame TCR alpha sharing was systematically underestimated by recombination models, although the models agreed with sharing between unrelated individuals. Compared with coincidental sharing between unrelated individuals, out-of-frame TCR alpha sequences shared between twins showed an excess of sequences with low generation probability. Zero-insertion analyses could be partly confounded by invariant T cells such as MAIT and iNKT, although diverse VJ usage argued against such confounding for most clonotypes. Abundant cord blood beta clonotypes had fewer insertions, young adult naive repertoires showed a similar but weaker trend, and memory repertoires showed no such trend. In beta out-of-frame sequences, excess twin sharing was weaker, because having fewer shared sequences lowered the signal-to-noise ratio. Because the same donors could not be followed over many years, the conclusions relied on cross-sectional statistical analysis.

The library came from 5' RACE. Data came from an Illumina HiSeq 2000. A universal primer binding site was introduced by template switching, and a unique molecular identifier was present in the final cDNA, enabling accurate counting of TCR cDNA molecules. Specific primers in the conserved constant-segment region were used to synthesize first-strand cDNA for TCR alpha and beta chains. To control for contamination, every cDNA library was double barcoded, receiving both a SMART-Mk sample barcode and Illumina barcodes. TruSeq adapter sequences along with Illumina sample barcodes were introduced in two successive PCR steps. The TCR alpha and beta cDNA libraries were sequenced on the Illumina HiSeq platform using custom primers. For the original study's pipeline: Unique molecular identifiers were extracted from raw reads with MiGEC, and CDR3 positions were determined with MiXCR. For each individual, recombination models were inferred using an EM algorithm with the repgenHMM and IGoR tools. The tcR package in R was used for shared clonotype analysis, with sharing normalized by the product of cloneset sizes. To study raw recombination without the effects of thymic and clonal selection, out-of-frame nonproductive sequences were analyzed. TCRdb applied fastp at Q25 and MiXCR to the public reads, then kept only in-frame beta chains. CDR3 protein duplicates are merged, each entry listing the most common genes and DNA. The V and J calls, along with clone size, are taken from TCRdb and not from the paper's own processing. This sample comprises around 510,000 distinct CDR3 sequences, around 15% of them detected only once. Of the sample, approximately 0.98% falls within the top ten clones.

Its CDR3 holds 15 amino acids, cysteine through phenylalanine. CDR3 DNA only is kept here, 45 bases in frame from base 1. CDR1 SGDLS and CDR2 YYNGEE were looked up in the germline V gene. V is trimmed back by 1 base and J by 0 bases, and the junction contains 4 bases that no gene match accounts for. Only a few counts were recorded for this clonotype. What antigen it recognizes has not been identified. Per-nucleotide qualities are absent, and no much larger clonotype sits a single base away. Every donor in the study was a healthy Caucasian. The twin cohort consisted of three pairs of female monozygotic twins, all aged about 18 to 29 years. CD4+ and CD8+ T cell populations were isolated with positive isolation kits from Invitrogen. These data were also reused for a study on yellow fever vaccine responses in identical twins. That second publication adds: The authors reported that the T cell response to vaccination in identical twins appeared partly convergent and partly personalized. The study precisely tracked vaccine-responding T cell clones in identical twins.

The receptor comes from a woman aged 18-30 years in good health. Recombination linked TRBV9 to TRBJ2-7; 7 bases in between match TRBD2. The sequenced sample consisted of CD4+ T cells sorted from blood. The DNA sequence is TGTGCCAGCAGCGTAAATAGCGGGCGCTCCTACGAGCAGTACTTC. Its protein product is CASSVNSGRSYEQYF. The CDR3 plus the reference TRBV9 and TRBJ2-7 genes for the other parts give the full variable domain: DSGVTQTPKHLITATGQRVTLRCSPRSGDLSVYWYQQSLDQGLQFLIQYYNGEERAKGNILERFSAQQFPDLHSELNLSSLELGDSALYFCASSVNSGRSYEQYFGPGTRLTVT.